This T cell receptor (beta chain) was sequenced for a study of T cell responses to AZD1222 COVID-19 vaccine. Findings and limits, study-wide: After two AZD1222 doses, spike-specific TCR breadth and depth rose versus day 0. Only six or seven AZD1222 recipients tested seropositive at baseline. Among the donors, most were white British and more were female, and clonal diversity was possibly underestimated.

Trimming stripped 6 bases from V and 4 bases from J, with 10 bases between. Germline CDR1 reads MNHEY; CDR2 reads SVGAGI. The CDR3 consists of 13 residues. Concerning this clone: What it binds is unknown.

TCRdb's table, derived via immunoSEQ multiplex PCR, lists solely in-frame clones and lacks some. Of approximately 220,000 clones in the sample, 90% to 95% were seen once. V is TRBV6-5 and J is TRBJ1-5, with D possibly being TRBD1 (6 bases). This clonotype was obtained from an adult in good health. Sequenced material: peripheral blood, taken on day 0 of MenACWY control vaccination. Here the CDR3 reads CASRLQGNQPQHF. CDR3 DNA: TGTGCCAGCAGACTCCAGGGGAATCAGCCCCAGCATTTT.